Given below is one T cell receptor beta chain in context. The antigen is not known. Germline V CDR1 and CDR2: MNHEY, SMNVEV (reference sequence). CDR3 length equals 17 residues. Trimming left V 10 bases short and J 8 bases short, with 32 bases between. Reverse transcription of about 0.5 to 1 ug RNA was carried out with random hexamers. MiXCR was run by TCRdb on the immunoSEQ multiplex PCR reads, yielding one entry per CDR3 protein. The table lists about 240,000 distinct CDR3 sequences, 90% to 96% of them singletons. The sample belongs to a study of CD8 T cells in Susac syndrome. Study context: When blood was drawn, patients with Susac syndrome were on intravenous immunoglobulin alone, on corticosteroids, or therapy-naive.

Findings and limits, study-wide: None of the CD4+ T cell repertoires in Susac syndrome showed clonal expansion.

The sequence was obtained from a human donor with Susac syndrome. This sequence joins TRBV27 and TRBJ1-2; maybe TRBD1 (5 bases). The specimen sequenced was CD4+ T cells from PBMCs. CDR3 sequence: CANTTIGAGGAGWGYTF. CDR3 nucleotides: TGTGCCAATACGACGATCGGGGCGGGAGGGGCCGGTTGGGGCTACACCTTC.